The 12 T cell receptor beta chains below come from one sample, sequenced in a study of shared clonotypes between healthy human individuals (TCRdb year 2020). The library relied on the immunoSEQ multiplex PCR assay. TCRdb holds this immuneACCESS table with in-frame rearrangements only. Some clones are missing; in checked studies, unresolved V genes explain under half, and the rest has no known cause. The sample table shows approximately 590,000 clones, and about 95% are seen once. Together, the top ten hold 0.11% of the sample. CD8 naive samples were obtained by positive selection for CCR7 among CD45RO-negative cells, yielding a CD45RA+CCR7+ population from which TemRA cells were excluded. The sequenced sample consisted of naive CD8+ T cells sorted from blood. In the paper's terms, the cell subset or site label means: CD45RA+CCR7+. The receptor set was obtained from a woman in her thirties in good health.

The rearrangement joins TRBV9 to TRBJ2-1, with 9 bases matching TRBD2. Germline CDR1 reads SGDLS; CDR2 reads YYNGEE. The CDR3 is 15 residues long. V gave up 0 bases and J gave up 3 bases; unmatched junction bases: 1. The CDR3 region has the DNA TGTGCCAGCAGCGTAGCAGCGGGGGGCTACAATGAGCAGTTCTTC. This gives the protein CASSVAAGGYNEQFF.

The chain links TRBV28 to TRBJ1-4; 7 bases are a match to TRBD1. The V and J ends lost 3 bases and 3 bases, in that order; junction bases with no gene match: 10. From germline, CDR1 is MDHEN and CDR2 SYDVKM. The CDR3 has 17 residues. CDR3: CASSFSPGGSPNEKLFF. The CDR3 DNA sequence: TGTGCCAGCAGTTTTTCGCCAGGGGGTTCTCCTAATGAAAAACTGTTTTTT.

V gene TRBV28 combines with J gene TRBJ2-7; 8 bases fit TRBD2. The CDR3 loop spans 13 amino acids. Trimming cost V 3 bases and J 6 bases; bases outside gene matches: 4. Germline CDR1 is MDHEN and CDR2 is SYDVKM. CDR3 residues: CASSFSSGIEQYF. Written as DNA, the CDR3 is TGTGCCAGCAGTTTTAGTAGCGGGATCGAGCAGTACTTC.

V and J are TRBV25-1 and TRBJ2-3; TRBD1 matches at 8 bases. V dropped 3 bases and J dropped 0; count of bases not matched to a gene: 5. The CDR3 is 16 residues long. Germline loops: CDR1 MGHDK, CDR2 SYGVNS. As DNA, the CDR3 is TGTGCCAGCAGTGAGCTAACAGGGGGGAGCACAGATACGCAGTATTTT. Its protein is CASSELTGGSTDTQYF.

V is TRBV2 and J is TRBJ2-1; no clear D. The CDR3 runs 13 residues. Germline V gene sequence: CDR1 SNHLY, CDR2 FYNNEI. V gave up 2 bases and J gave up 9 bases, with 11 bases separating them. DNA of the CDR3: TGTGCCAGCAGTGAAAAACGGCTCGGTGAGCAGTTCTTC. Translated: CASSEKRLGEQFF. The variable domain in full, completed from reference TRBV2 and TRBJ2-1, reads EPEVTQTPSHQVTQMGQEVILRCVPISNHLYFYWYRQILGQKVEFLVSFYNNEISEKSEIFDDQFSVERPDGSNFTLKIRSTKLEDSAMYFCASSEKRLGEQFFGPGTRLTVL.

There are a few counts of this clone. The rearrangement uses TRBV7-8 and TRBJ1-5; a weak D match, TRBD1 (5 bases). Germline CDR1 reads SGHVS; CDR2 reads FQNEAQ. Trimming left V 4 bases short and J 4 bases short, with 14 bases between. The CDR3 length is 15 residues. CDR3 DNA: TGTGCCAGCAGCTGGAACAGGATATCAAATCAGCCCCAGCATTTT. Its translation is CASSWNRISNQPQHF. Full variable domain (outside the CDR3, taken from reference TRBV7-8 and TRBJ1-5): GAGVSQSPRYKVAKRGQDVALRCDPISGHVSLFWYQQALGQGPEFLTYFQNEAQLDKSGLPSDRFFAERPEGSVSTLKIQRTQQEDSAVYLCASSWNRISNQPQHFGDGTRLSIL.

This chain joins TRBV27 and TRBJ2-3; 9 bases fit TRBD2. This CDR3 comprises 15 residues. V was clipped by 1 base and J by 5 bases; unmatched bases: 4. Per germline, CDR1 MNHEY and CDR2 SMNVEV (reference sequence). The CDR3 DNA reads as TGTGCCAGCAGTTTATTAGCGGGAGCGTTAGATACGCAGTATTTT. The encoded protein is CASSLLAGALDTQYF.

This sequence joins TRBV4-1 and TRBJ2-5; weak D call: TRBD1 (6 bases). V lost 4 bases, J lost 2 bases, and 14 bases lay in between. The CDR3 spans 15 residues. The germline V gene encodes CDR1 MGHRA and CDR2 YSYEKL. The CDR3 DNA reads TGCGCCAGCAGCCGGAAAAACGGACAGCAAGAGACCCAGTACTTC. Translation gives CASSRKNGQQETQYF.

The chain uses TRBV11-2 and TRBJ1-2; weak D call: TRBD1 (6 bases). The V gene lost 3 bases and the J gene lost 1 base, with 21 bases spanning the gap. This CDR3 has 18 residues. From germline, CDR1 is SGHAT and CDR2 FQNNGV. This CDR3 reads CASSFTGRETGDNYGYTF. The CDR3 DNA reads TGTGCCAGCAGCTTTACCGGGAGAGAGACAGGAGATAACTATGGCTACACCTTC. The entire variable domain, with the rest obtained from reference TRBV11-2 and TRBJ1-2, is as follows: EAGVAQSPRYKIIEKRQSVAFWCNPISGHATLYWYQQILGQGPKLLIQFQNNGVVDDSQLPKDRFSAERLKGVDSTLKIQPAKLEDSAVYLCASSFTGRETGDNYGYTFGSGTRLTVV.

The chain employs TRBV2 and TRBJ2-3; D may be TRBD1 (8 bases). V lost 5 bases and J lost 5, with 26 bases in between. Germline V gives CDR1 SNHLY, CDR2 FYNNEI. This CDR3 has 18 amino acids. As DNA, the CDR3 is TGTGCCAGCAGTTGGCCTAATACAGGGGGGGAACTTAAAGATACGCAGTATTTT. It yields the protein CASSWPNTGGELKDTQYF.

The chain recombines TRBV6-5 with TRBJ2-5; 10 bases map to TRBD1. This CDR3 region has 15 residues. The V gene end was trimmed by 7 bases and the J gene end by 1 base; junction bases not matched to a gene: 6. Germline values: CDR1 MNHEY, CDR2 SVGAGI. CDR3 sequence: CASKRTGGIQETQYF. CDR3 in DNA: TGTGCCAGCAAAAGGACAGGGGGTATCCAAGAGACCCAGTACTTC.

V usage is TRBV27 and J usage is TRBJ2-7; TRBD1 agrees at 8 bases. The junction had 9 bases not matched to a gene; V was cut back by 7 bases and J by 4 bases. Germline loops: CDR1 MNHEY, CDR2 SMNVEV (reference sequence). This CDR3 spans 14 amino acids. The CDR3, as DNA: TGTGCCAGCAATAACGGGACAGGCCTGTACGAGCAGTACTTC. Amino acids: CASNNGTGLYEQYF.